Below are 27 T cell receptor beta chains sequenced from a single sample in a study of blood T cell repertoires in COVID-19. Here immunoSEQ multiplex PCR was the method, and the copy in TCRdb shows in-frame clones only, minus some. Among 55,000 to 65,000 clones listed, roughly 87% were seen once. The specimen was peripheral blood. These receptors were obtained from a woman between 55 and 75 years old with COVID-19, enrolled during active disease.

The chain combines TRBV10-2 with TRBJ2-7, with a possible D match to TRBD1 (6 bases). CDR3 length: 13 amino acids. CDR1 WSHSY and CDR2 SAAADI come from the germline V gene. With 7 bases removed from V and 1 base from J, the gap between germline ends came to 11 bases. The CDR3 region is CASNQGMSYEQYF. DNA for the CDR3: TGCGCCAGCAACCAGGGGATGTCCTACGAGCAGTACTTC.

The CDR3 coding sequence is TGTGCCAGCAGAGCACAAACCGCGGGCACAGATACGCAGTATTTT. Translating gives CASRAQTAGTDTQYF. The chain recombines TRBV2 with TRBJ2-3, with D uncertain. The CDR3 contains 15 residues. Trimming shortened V by 6 bases and J by 1 base, and 14 bases separated the two germline ends. Per germline, CDR1 SNHLY and CDR2 FYNNEI. Using reference TRBV2 and TRBJ2-3 for the parts outside the CDR3, the full variable domain is EPEVTQTPSHQVTQMGQEVILRCVPISNHLYFYWYRQILGQKVEFLVSFYNNEISEKSEIFDDQFSVERPDGSNFTLKIRSTKLEDSAMYFCASRAQTAGTDTQYFGPGTRLTVL.

This chain joins TRBV27 and TRBJ1-4; 8 bases align to TRBD1. Germline CDR1 reads MNHEY; CDR2 reads SMNVEV (reference sequence). CDR3 size: 15 residues. The J segment lost 8 bases and the V segment lost 6 bases, leaving 11 bases of the junction unmatched. CDR3 protein: CASRLLRDRREKLFF. The CDR3 nucleotides are TGTGCCAGCAGGCTCCTCCGGGACAGGAGGGAAAAACTGTTTTTT.

The chain uses TRBV27 and TRBJ2-1; possible D gene TRBD2, 5 bases. This CDR3 is built from 18 residues. V dropped 0 bases and J dropped 1 base, with 16 bases sitting between them. Germline values: CDR1 MNHEY, CDR2 SMNVEV (reference sequence). The DNA of the CDR3 is TGTGCCAGCAGTTTATCAGCGTCCTACGGGGTGTCCTACAATGAGCAGTTCTTC. Translation gives CASSLSASYGVSYNEQFF.

The count of this clone is one. The CDR3 protein is CASSPSETQYF. DNA for the CDR3: TGTGCCAGCTCACCCAGTGAGACCCAGTACTTC. V is TRBV18 and J is TRBJ2-5; unclear D gene. V was pared by 3 bases and J by 5 bases, with 4 bases between. Germline V CDR1 and CDR2: KGHSH, LQKENI. The CDR3 runs to 11 residues.

This sequence joins TRBV10-3 and TRBJ2-1; the D gene is possibly TRBD1 (6 bases). Germline V gene sequence: CDR1 ENHRY, CDR2 SYGVKD. The V and J ends lost 5 bases and 2 bases respectively, with 10 bases between them. The CDR3 extends over 14 amino acids. In nucleotides, the CDR3 is TGTGCCATCAGTTCAGGGGTTGCCTACAATGAGCAGTTCTTC. Encoded protein: CAISSGVAYNEQFF.

As concerns this clone: At one boundary the junction diverges from the germline segment, which might be a read error. CDR3 in amino acids: CASSLGDTTNEKLFF. CDR3 coding DNA: TGTGCCAGCAGTTTAGGGGACACAACTAATGAAAAACTGTTTTTT. The J gene is TRBJ1-4, the V gene TRBV7-2, with D possibly matching TRBD1 (6 bases). CDR3 length equals 15 residues. Germline assignment: CDR1 SGHTA and CDR2 FQGNSA.

CDR3 in amino acids: CASSSDFLGDTQYF. The CDR3 region has the DNA TGTGCCAGCAGCTCGGACTTCTTGGGAGATACGCAGTATTTT. This chain links TRBV5-5 with TRBJ2-3; D might be TRBD2 (5 bases). CDR1 SGHKS and CDR2 YYEKEE come from the germline V gene (reference sequence). The CDR3 runs 14 residues. Between the trimmed V and J ends, which lost 3 bases and 5 bases, there was a span of 13 bases.

This chain connects TRBV5-4 to TRBJ2-2, with TRBD2 as a possible D gene (5 bases). Per the germline V gene, CDR1 is SGHNT and CDR2 is YYREEE (reference sequence). The CDR3 has 15 amino acids. V was pared by 4 bases and J by 5 bases, with 15 bases between. This CDR3 is CASSPEGRRTGELFF. The CDR3 DNA follows: TGTGCCAGCAGCCCCGAGGGAAGAAGGACCGGGGAGCTGTTTTTT. Full variable domain (rest looked up from reference TRBV5-4 and TRBJ2-2): ETGVTQSPTHLIKTRGQQVTLRCSSQSGHNTVSWYQQALGQGPQFIFQYYREEENGRGNFPPRFSGLQFPNYSSELNVNALELDDSALYLCASSPEGRRTGELFFGEGSRLTVL.

The genes are TRBV29-1 and TRBJ1-2; D gene ambiguous. This CDR3 is built from 12 residues. Germline-derived CDR1 and CDR2 are SQVTM and ANQGSEA. The V end was cut by 1 base, the J end by 2 bases, with 5 bases between. The CDR3 coding sequence is TGCAGCGTTGAAGTTTCGAACTATGGCTACACCTTC. Protein product: CSVEVSNYGYTF.

The chain couples TRBV7-7 to TRBJ2-7; 8 bases are shared with TRBD1. Germline V lookup: CDR1 SSHAT, CDR2 FNYEAQ (reference sequence). The CDR3 loop spans 15 amino acids. The V and J ends lost 4 bases and 3 bases, in that order; junction bases with no gene match: 8. The CDR3 sequence: CASSYGQGPYYEQYF. The CDR3 nucleotides read TGTGCCAGCAGCTACGGACAGGGCCCCTACTACGAGCAGTACTTC.

The chain is built from TRBV14 and TRBJ2-7, with TRBD2 matching over 7 bases. The V and J ends lost 2 bases and 1 base, in that order; junction bases with no gene match: 5. The CDR3 consists of 15 residues. CDR1 is SGHDN, CDR2 FVKESK, per germline. The CDR3 sequence is CASSQTSEPSYEQYF. CDR3 DNA sequence: TGTGCCAGCAGCCAAACTAGCGAGCCATCCTACGAGCAGTACTTC.

The CDR3 nucleotides are TGTGCCAGCAGCCACCTTCAGGGTGTGGGGTATGAAAAACTGTTTTTT. This translates into CASSHLQGVGYEKLFF. The chain uses TRBV3-1 (or the pseudogene TRBV3-2) and TRBJ1-4; D possibly corresponds to TRBD1 (5 bases). This CDR3 spans 16 amino acids. The V end was cut by 3 bases, the J end by 6 bases, with 17 bases between. Per the germline V gene, CDR1 is LGHDT and CDR2 is YNNKEL (reference sequence).

This chain links TRBV25-1 with TRBJ2-1; tentatively, D is TRBD1 (5 bases). This CDR3 has 16 amino acids. Germline V gives CDR1 MGHDK, CDR2 SYGVNS. Trimming took off 3 bases at V and 7 bases at J, with 19 bases between the two ends. The CDR3 bases are TGTGCCAGCAGTGACCCTACAGGAAGGAATTATAATGAGCAGTTCTTC. As protein: CASSDPTGRNYNEQFF.

This clone occurred once. The chain couples TRBV10-3 to TRBJ2-1; TRBD2 matches 8 bases. The CDR3 runs to 15 residues. CDR1 is ENHRY, CDR2 SYGVKD, per germline. J lost 3 bases, V lost 4 bases, and 5 bases had no gene match. CDR3 residues: CAISAERGGYNEQFF. The CDR3 DNA follows: TGTGCCATCAGTGCGGAACGGGGGGGCTACAATGAGCAGTTCTTC.

The J gene is TRBJ1-1, the V gene TRBV4-2, with 9 bases matching TRBD1. The CDR3 is made up of 15 amino acids. V shed 0 bases and J 8 bases; nucleotides not matched to a gene: 7. CDR1 and CDR2 from the germline V gene are LGHNA and YNFKEQ. The CDR3: CASSQDTGGATEAFF. The CDR3 bases are TGTGCCAGCAGCCAAGATACAGGGGGCGCAACGGAAGCTTTCTTT.

The rearrangement joins TRBV12-3 or TRBV12-4 to TRBJ1-5; 7 positions agree with TRBD1. There are 13 residues in the CDR3. Trimming took 1 base from V and 7 from J; bases not matched to a gene: 1. CDR3 in amino acids: CASSLGQGQPQHF. For the CDR3, the DNA is TGTGCCAGCAGTTTAGGACAGGGCCAGCCCCAGCATTTT.

This clone was detected only once. The genes are TRBV3-1 (or the pseudogene TRBV3-2) and TRBJ2-1, with unresolved D. Germline V gives CDR1 LGHDT, CDR2 YNNKEL (reference sequence). V lost 0 bases, J lost 0 bases, and 9 bases lay in between. The CDR3 totals 16 residues. The CDR3 DNA reads TGTGCCAGCAGCCAAGATCTCCATAGCTCCTACAATGAGCAGTTCTTC. It is translated as CASSQDLHSSYNEQFF.

The rearrangement links TRBV12-3 or TRBV12-4 to TRBJ1-1; D remains ambiguous. The CDR3 sequence is 13 residues long. V was pared by 3 bases and J by 0 bases, with 5 bases between. In nucleotides, the CDR3 is TGTGCCAGCAGTTTCTATCTGAACACTGAAGCTTTCTTT. This sequence encodes CASSFYLNTEAFF.

CDR3 DNA: TGTGCCGGGGGGGGTGGAGGCTACGAGCAGTACTTC. It is translated as CAGGGGGYEQYF. This sequence joins TRBV6-5 and TRBJ2-7; TRBD2 matches 7 bases. Trimming took 11 bases from V and 3 from J; bases not matched to a gene: 7. This CDR3 spans 12 amino acids. Germline-derived CDR1 and CDR2 are MNHEY and SVGAGI.

The V and J genes are TRBV4-1 and TRBJ2-2; D possibly corresponds to TRBD1 (5 bases). The CDR3 length is 13 residues. CDR1 is MGHRA and CDR2 is YSYEKL in the germline V gene. Trimming pared 4 bases from V and 7 bases from J, leaving 10 bases between. CDR3 sequence reads: CASSRPQVGELFF. The CDR3 DNA follows: TGCGCCAGCAGCCGCCCACAGGTCGGGGAGCTGTTTTTT.

The chain links TRBV29-1 to TRBJ2-7; 7 bases are shared with TRBD2. The CDR3 is 14 residues long. Trimming at V came to 3 bases and at J to 1 base, leaving 6 bases not matched to a gene. CDR1 and CDR2 (germline): SQVTM, ANQGSEA. The CDR3 region is CSVESSGESYEQYF. The DNA of the CDR3 is TGCAGCGTTGAGTCCAGCGGGGAGTCCTACGAGCAGTACTTC.

The chain uses TRBV28 and TRBJ2-1, with 10 bases identical to TRBD1. V was clipped by 6 bases and J by 4 bases; unmatched bases: 3. The CDR3 is 14 amino acids. The germline CDR1 and CDR2 sequences are MDHEN and SYDVKM. CDR3 coding DNA: TGTGCCAGCAGGACAGGGGGCGCGTACAATGAGCAGTTCTTC. The encoded protein is CASRTGGAYNEQFF.

This clone was found a few times. The chain uses TRBV6-5 and TRBJ2-1, with D uncertain. The CDR3 extends over 16 amino acids. Germline V CDR1 and CDR2: MNHEY, SVGAGI. V lost 0 bases and J lost 0, with 9 bases in between. CDR3 amino acids: CASSYSLVLSYNEQFF. In nucleotides, the CDR3 is TGTGCCAGCAGTTACTCCCTAGTCCTCTCCTACAATGAGCAGTTCTTC.

The chain couples TRBV6-2 or TRBV6-3 to TRBJ2-3; the match to TRBD1 covers 10 bases. After removal of 2 bases from V and 3 bases from J, the junction contained 2 bases not matched to a gene. The germline gives CDR1 MNHEY, CDR2 SVGEGT. The CDR3 covers 15 residues. The CDR3 here is CASSYGTGETDTQYF. The CDR3 nucleotides are TGTGCCAGCAGTTACGGGACAGGGGAAACAGATACGCAGTATTTT.

The chain uses TRBV30 and TRBJ1-1, with a possible D match to TRBD1 (5 bases). Germline CDR1 reads GTSNPN; CDR2 reads SVGIG (reference sequence). V gave up 2 bases and J gave up 0 bases, with 7 bases separating them. CDR3 length equals 13 residues. The CDR3 spells CAWSRQLNTEAFF. The CDR3 DNA follows: TGTGCCTGGAGTCGACAGCTGAACACTGAAGCTTTCTTT.

This sequence joins TRBV10-3 and TRBJ1-6; 10 nucleotides line up with TRBD1. This CDR3 has 16 amino acids. V was pared by 6 bases and J by 0 bases, with 2 bases of the junction left unmatched. CDR1 is ENHRY, CDR2 SYGVKD, per germline. This CDR3 reads CAIRGQGSSYNSPLHF. The CDR3 DNA sequence: TGTGCCATCAGGGGACAGGGGAGCTCCTATAATTCACCCCTCCACTTT.